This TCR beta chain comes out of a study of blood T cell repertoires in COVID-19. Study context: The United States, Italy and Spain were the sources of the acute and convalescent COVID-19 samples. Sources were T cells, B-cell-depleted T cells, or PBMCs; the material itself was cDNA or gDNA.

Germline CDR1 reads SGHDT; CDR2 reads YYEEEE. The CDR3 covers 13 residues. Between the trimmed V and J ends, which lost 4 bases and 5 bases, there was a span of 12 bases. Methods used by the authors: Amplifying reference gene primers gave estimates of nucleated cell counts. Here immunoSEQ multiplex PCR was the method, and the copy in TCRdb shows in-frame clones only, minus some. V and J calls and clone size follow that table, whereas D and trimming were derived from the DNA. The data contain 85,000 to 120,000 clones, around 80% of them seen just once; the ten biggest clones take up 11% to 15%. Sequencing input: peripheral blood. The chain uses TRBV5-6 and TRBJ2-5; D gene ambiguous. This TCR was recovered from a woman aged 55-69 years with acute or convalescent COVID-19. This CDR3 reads CASSARLQETQYF. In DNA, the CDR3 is TGTGCCAGCAGCGCCAGACTCCAGGAGACCCAGTACTTC.